These T cell receptor beta chains were read from a single sample in a study of blood T cell repertoires in COVID-19. Libraries were prepared by immunoSEQ multiplex PCR; TCRdb keeps only in-frame clonotypes and omits some of them. The sample includes tens of thousands of clones, 88% of them seen just once. Sequenced: peripheral blood. The receptors stem from a human donor in a cohort sampled during active COVID-19. Both conserved end residues are part of each CDR3. The D gene is left open where the match is weak. Expanded clones are given a class, and other clones once, few, many or no size at all.

cdr3_length,v_call,j_call,clone_size,d_call,cdr3_aa,cdr3_nt
15,TRBV5-1,TRBJ2-3,-,TRBD1,CASSLTQGAVDTQYF,TGCGCCAGCAGCTTGACACAGGGGGCGGTTGATACGCAGTATTTT
15,TRBV6-5,TRBJ2-2,-,-,CASTRSRSDTGELFF,TGTGCCAGCACCCGGTCACGGAGTGACACCGGGGAGCTGTTTTTT
11,TRBV28,TRBJ1-2,-,-,CASSYYTGLLF,TGTGCCAGCAGTTATTACACAGGGCTCCTCTTC
13,TRBV6-6,TRBJ2-7,-,-,CASAAGADYEQYF,TGTGCCAGCGCGGCGGGGGCTGACTACGAGCAGTACTTC
15,TRBV6-5,TRBJ2-5,-,TRBD1,CASSYNDRAQETQYF,TGTGCCAGCAGTTACAACGACAGGGCTCAAGAGACCCAGTACTTC
15,TRBV15,TRBJ2-7,-,-,CATSRARGLGYEQYF,TGTGCCACCAGCAGAGCTAGGGGATTAGGGTACGAGCAGTACTTC
15,TRBV4-2,TRBJ1-1,once,-,CASSPSRDLGAEAFF,TGTGCCAGCAGCCCAAGCCGGGACTTGGGGGCTGAAGCTTTCTTT
16,TRBV24-1,TRBJ1-3,-,TRBD1,CATSDPGQEPGNTIYF,TGTGCCACCAGTGATCCGGGACAGGAACCTGGAAACACCATATATTTT
14,TRBV5-1,TRBJ2-7,-,TRBD1,CASSTGTGPYEQYF,TGCGCCAGCAGTACAGGGACAGGACCCTACGAGCAGTACTTC
18,TRBV4-3,TRBJ2-7,-,-,CASSPATGALTSSYEQYF,TGCGCCAGCAGCCCCGCTACAGGAGCTCTCACAAGCTCCTACGAGCAGTACTTC
16,TRBV9,TRBJ1-2,-,-,CASSVAPGGQVYGYTF,TGTGCCAGCAGCGTAGCTCCGGGGGGGCAGGTATATGGCTACACCTTC
22,TRBV3-1/TRBV3-2,TRBJ2-7,-,TRBD2,CASSPEGQEIPGTSGVSDEQYF,TGTGCCAGCAGCCCGGAGGGACAGGAGATTCCCGGGACTAGCGGGGTAAGCGACGAGCAGTACTTC
13,TRBV28,TRBJ1-2,-,-,CASSLGAGNGYTF,TGTGCCAGCAGTCTGGGGGCGGGTAATGGCTACACCTTC
13,TRBV27,TRBJ2-1,-,TRBD2,CASMAGGVNEQFF,TGTGCCAGCATGGCGGGAGGGGTCAATGAGCAGTTCTTC
15,TRBV5-1,TRBJ1-2,once,-,CASSFRQAPTYGYTF,TGCGCCAGCAGCTTTAGGCAGGCTCCAACCTATGGCTACACCTTC
14,TRBV5-4,TRBJ1-5,-,TRBD1,CASSMGGQLQPQHF,TGTGCCAGCAGCATGGGGGGACAGCTCCAGCCCCAGCATTTT
14,TRBV19,TRBJ1-2,-,-,CASTLGVGGYGYTF,TGTGCCAGTACTCTCGGGGTGGGAGGCTATGGCTACACCTTC
17,TRBV5-5,TRBJ2-7,-,-,CASSLNLRQVPTYEQYF,TGTGCCAGCAGCCTTAACCTACGACAGGTACCCACCTACGAGCAGTACTTC
15,TRBV6-2/TRBV6-3,TRBJ2-1,-,-,CASSYGAGTYNEQFF,TGTGCCAGCAGTTATGGGGCCGGAACCTACAATGAGCAGTTCTTC
14,TRBV7-3,TRBJ1-1,once,-,CASSPGHSNTEAFF,TGTGCCAGCAGCCCGGGACACTCGAACACTGAAGCTTTCTTT
16,TRBV4-2,TRBJ2-2,few,-,CASSQAIGQRTGELFF,TGTGCCAGCAGCCAAGCTATCGGACAGCGAACCGGGGAGCTGTTTTTT
13,TRBV4-3,TRBJ1-1,-,-,CASSHAVPGEAFF,TGCGCCAGCAGCCACGCCGTCCCGGGTGAAGCTTTCTTT
12,TRBV3-1/TRBV3-2,TRBJ1-2,-,-,CASSQTVLGYTF,TGTGCCAGCAGCCAGACAGTCCTTGGCTACACCTTC
12,TRBV5-6,TRBJ2-7,-,TRBD1,CASSLRGQGGSF,TGTGCCAGCAGCTTGAGGGGACAGGGGGGGTCCTTC
15,TRBV7-9,TRBJ1-6,-,TRBD1,CASSDDKGAGSPLHF,TGTGCCAGCAGCGACGACAAGGGGGCCGGTTCACCCCTCCACTTT
14,TRBV21-1,TRBJ2-7,-,-,CASSTGRKAYEQYF,TGTGCCAGCAGCACTGGGAGGAAAGCCTACGAGCAGTACTTC
20,TRBV28,TRBJ2-7,once,TRBD2,CASSRLWRLAGGRSSYEQYF,TGTGCCAGCAGTCGACTTTGGCGGCTAGCGGGAGGAAGGAGCTCCTACGAGCAGTACTTC
11,TRBV20-1,TRBJ2-2,few,-,CSAGGPGELFF,TGCAGTGCCGGGGGGCCCGGGGAGCTGTTTTTT
13,TRBV7-9,TRBJ1-2,-,-,CASSPTGNYGYTF,TGTGCCAGCAGCCCCACAGGGAACTATGGCTACACCTTC
17,TRBV28,TRBJ2-5,-,TRBD2,CASSTGTSGRLQETQYF,TGTGCCAGCAGTACCGGGACTAGCGGGAGGCTCCAAGAGACCCAGTACTTC
14,TRBV5-5,TRBJ2-7,-,-,CASSRGPGAYEQYF,TGTGCCAGCAGCCGAGGGCCCGGGGCCTACGAGCAGTACTTC
16,TRBV7-9,TRBJ2-5,-,TRBD2,CASSFLAGAAQETQYF,TGTGCCAGCAGCTTCCTAGCGGGAGCCGCCCAAGAGACCCAGTACTTC
11,TRBV5-6,TRBJ1-2,few,-,CASSGLYGYTF,TGTGCCAGCAGTGGACTATATGGCTACACCTTC
15,TRBV4-3,TRBJ1-5,-,-,CASSQDPVSNQPQHF,TGCGCCAGCAGCCAAGATCCGGTTTCCAATCAGCCCCAGCATTTT
15,TRBV5-8,TRBJ1-2,-,-,CASSIYRELYYGYTF,TGTGCCAGCAGCATCTACAGGGAGCTGTACTATGGCTACACCTTC